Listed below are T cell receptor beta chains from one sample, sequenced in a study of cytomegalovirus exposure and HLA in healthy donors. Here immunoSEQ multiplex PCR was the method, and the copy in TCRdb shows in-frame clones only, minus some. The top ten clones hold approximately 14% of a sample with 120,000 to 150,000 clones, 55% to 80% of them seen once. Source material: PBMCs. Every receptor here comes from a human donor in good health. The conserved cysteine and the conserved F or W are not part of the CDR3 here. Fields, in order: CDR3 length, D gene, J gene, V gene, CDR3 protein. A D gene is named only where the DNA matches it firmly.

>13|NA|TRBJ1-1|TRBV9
ASSVADLPGTEAF
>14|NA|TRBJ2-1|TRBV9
ASSVSGQGPYNEQF
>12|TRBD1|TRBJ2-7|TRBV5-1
ASSLNLGTAEQY
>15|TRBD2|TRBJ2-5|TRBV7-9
ASSLEGFLAGGETQY
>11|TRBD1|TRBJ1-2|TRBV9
ASSAQGAYGYT
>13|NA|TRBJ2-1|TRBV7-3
ASSLTVRGYNEQF
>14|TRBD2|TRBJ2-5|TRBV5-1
ASSLALADYQETQY
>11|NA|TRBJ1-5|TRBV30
AWSRGSNQPQH
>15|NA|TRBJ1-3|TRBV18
ASSPPGQASSGNTIY
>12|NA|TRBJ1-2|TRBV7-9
ASSLTTVPRGYT
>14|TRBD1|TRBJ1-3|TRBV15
ATSRDRTTSGNTIY
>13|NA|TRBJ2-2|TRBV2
ASSANTLGAGELF
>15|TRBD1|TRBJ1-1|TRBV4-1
ASSPDRGSSASTEAF
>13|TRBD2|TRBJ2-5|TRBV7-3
ASSPSSGRMETQY
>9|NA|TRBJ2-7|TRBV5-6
ASSHSYEQY